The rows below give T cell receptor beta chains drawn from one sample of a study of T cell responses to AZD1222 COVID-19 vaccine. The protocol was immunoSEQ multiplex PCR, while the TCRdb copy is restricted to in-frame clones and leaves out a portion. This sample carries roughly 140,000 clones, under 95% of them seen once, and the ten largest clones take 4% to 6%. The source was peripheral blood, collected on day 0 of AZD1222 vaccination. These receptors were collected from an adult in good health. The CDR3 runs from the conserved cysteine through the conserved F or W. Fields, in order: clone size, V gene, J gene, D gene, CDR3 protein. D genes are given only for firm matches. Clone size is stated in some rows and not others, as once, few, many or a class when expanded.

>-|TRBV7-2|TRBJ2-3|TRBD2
CASSPSSGGAPDTQYF
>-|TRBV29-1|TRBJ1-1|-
CSVDRLNTEAFF
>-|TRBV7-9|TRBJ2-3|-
CASSRLGSTDTQYF
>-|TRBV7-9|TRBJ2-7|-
CASSLEVRGPYEQYF
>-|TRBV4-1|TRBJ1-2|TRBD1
CASSQDGLGQGAGGYTF
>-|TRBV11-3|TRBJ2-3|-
CASSPEGSTDTQYF
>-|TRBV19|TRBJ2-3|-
CASSYTGEGVTQYF
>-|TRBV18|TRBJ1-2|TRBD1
CASSPAEGAEGYTF
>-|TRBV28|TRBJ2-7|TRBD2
CASSDPGLAGHEQYF
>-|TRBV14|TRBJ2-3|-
CASSQEGTGASVFTDTQYF
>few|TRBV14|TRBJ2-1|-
CASSISDRQFF
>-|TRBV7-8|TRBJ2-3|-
CASSPERGTDTQYF
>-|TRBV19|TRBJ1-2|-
CASSRGGNGYTF
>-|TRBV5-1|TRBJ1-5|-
CASSTGDGNQPQHF
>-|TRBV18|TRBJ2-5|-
CASSRTAKETQYF
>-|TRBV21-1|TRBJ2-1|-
CASSKGEVDRTYNEQFF
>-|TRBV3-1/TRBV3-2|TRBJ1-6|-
CASSQQGSRSPLHF
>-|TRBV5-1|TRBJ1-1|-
CASSGGQLNTEAFF
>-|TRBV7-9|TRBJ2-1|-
CASSLTDNEQFF
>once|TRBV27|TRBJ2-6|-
CASSLLGAGANVLTF
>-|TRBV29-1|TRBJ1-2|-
CSVTRTASYGYTF
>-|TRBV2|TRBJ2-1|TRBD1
CASSKDGQGVGNEQFF
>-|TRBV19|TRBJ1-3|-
CASSISGLPGNTIYF
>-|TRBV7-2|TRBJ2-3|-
CASSLGAGVSTQYF
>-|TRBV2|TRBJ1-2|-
CASSGGPGVNYGYTF
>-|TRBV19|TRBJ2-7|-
CASRHTGSHEQYF
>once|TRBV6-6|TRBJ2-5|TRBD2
CASSYWRGGQETQYF
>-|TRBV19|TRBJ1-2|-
CASMAFNYGYTF
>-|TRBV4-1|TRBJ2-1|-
CASSQENRNEQFF
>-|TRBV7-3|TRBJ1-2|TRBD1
CASSVIGGADGYTF
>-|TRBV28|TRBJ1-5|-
CASKSGNQPQHF
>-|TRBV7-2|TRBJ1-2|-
CTSSLAMRGEHGYTF
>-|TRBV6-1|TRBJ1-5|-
CASSESQANQPQHF
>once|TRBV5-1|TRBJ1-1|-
CASSSNRVGTEAFF
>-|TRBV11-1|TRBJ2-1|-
CASSFRPPVRNEQFF